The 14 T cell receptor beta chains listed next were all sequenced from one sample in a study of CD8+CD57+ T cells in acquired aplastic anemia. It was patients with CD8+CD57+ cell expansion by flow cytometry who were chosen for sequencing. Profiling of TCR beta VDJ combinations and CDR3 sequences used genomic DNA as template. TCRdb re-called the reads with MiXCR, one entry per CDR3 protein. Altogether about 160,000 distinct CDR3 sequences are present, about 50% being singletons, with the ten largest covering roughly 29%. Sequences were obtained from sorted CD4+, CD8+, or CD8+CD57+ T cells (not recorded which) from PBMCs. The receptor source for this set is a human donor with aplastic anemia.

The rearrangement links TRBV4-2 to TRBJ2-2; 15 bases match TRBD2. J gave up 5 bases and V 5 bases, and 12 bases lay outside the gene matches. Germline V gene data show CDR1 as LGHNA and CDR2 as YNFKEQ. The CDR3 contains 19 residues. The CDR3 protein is CASSALGLAGGPLTGELFF. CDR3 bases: TGTGCCAGCAGCGCCCTAGGACTAGCGGGAGGGCCTCTGACCGGGGAGCTGTTTTTT.

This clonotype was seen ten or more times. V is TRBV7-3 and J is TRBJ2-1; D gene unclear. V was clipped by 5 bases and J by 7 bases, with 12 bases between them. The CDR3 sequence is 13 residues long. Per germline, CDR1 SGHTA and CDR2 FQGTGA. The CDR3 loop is CASSAVGLNEQFF. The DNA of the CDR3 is TGTGCCAGCAGCGCAGTCGGCCTTAATGAGCAGTTCTTC.

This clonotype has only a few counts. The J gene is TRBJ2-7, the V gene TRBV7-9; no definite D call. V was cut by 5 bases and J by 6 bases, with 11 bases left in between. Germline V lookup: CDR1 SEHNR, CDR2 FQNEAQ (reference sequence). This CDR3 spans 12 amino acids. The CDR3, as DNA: TGTGCCAGCAGCGGTACGAGGCGCGAGCAGTACTTC. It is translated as CASSGTRREQYF.

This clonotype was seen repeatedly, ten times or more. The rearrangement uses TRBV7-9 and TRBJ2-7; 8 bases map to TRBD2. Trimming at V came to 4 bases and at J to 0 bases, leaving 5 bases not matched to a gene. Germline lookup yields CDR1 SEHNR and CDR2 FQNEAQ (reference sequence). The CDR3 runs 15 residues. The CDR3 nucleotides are TGTGCCAGCAGCTCCAGCGGGAGTCTCTCCTACGAGCAGTACTTC. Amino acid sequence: CASSSSGSLSYEQYF.

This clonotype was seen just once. In DNA form, the CDR3 reads TGTGCCAGTAGTCTAACCGGGACAGATAATTCACCCCTCCACTTT. Translated: CASSLTGTDNSPLHF. The chain recombines TRBV19 with TRBJ1-6; 7 nucleotides match TRBD1. The CDR3 contains 15 residues. Trimming at V came to 5 bases and at J to 5 bases, leaving 6 bases not matched to a gene. Looked up from germline, CDR1 is LNHDA and CDR2 is SQIVND (reference sequence).

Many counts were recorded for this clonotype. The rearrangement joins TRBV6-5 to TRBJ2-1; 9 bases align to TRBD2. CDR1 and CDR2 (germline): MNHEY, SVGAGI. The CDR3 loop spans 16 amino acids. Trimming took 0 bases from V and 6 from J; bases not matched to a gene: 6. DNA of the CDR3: TGTGCCAGCAGTTACTCGGTCATAGCGGGGGCCAATGAGCAGTTCTTC. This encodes CASSYSVIAGANEQFF.

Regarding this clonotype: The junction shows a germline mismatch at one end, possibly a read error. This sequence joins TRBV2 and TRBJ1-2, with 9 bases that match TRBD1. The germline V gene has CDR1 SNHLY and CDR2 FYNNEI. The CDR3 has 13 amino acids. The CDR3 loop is CASSEQGQGYIAF. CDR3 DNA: TGTGCCAGCAGTGAGCAGGGACAGGGCTATATCGCCTTC.

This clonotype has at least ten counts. As DNA, the CDR3 is TGTGCCAGCAGTGGGGCGGCCTCCTACGAGCAGTACTTC. Protein sequence: CASSGAASYEQYF. The gene calls are TRBV27 and TRBJ2-7; D may be TRBD1 (5 bases). With 5 bases removed from V and 0 bases from J, the gap between germline ends came to 8 bases. This CDR3 is 13 amino acids long. Per the germline V gene, CDR1 is MNHEY and CDR2 is SMNVEV (reference sequence).

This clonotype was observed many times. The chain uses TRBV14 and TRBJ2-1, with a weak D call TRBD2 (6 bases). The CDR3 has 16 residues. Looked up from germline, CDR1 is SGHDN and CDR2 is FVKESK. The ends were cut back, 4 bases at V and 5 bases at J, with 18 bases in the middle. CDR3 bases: TGTGCCAGCAGCCTGGTCCCGGGACTGGTAGACAATGAGCAGTTCTTC. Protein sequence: CASSLVPGLVDNEQFF.

For the CDR3, the DNA is TGTGCCAGCAGCGTAGAAGCAGGACTTAACTATGGCTACACCTTC. Amino acid sequence: CASSVEAGLNYGYTF. The chain joins TRBV9 to TRBJ1-2; D unresolved. This CDR3 region has 15 residues. Germline V gene sequence: CDR1 SGDLS, CDR2 YYNGEE. The V gene lost 0 bases and the J gene lost 1 base, with 10 bases spanning the gap.

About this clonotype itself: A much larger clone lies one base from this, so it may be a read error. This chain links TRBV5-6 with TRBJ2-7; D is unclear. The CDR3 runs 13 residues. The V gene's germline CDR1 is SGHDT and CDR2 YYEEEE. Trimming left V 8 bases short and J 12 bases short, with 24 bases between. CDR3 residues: CARPRPRKPILYF. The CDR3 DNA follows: TGTGCCAGGCCGAGGCCCCGAAAACCCATCCTGTACTTC.

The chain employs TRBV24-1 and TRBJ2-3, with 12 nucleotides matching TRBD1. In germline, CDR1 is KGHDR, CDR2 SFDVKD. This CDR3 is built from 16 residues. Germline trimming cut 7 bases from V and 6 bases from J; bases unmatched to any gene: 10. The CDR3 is CATSRGQGAQSDTQYF. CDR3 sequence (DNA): TGTGCCACCAGCAGGGGACAGGGGGCGCAATCGGATACGCAGTATTTT.

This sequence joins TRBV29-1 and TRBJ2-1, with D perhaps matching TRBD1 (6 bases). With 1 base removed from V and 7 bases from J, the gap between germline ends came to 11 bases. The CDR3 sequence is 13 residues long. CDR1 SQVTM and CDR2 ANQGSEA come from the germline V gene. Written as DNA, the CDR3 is TGCAGCGTTGAAGGGACAGCTACGAATGAGCAGTTCTTC. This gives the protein CSVEGTATNEQFF.

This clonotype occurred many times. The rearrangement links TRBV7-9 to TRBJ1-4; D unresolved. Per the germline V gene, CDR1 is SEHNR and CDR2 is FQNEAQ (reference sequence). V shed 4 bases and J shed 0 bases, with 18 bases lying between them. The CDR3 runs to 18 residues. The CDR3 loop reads CASSSSILDIATNEKLFF. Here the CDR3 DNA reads TGTGCCAGCAGCTCCTCGATCCTAGACATAGCAACTAATGAAAAACTGTTTTTT. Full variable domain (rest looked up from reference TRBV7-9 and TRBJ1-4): DTGVSQNPRHKITKRGQNVTFRCDPISEHNRLYWYRQTLGQGPEFLTYFQNEAQLEKSRLLSDRFSAERPKGSFSTLEIQRTEQGDSAMYLCASSSSILDIATNEKLFFGSGTQLSVL.